A selection of T cell receptor beta chains follows, all from one sample in a study of T cells in Graves' hyperthyroidism and ophthalmopathy. TCRdb reprocessed the multiplex PCR reads via MiXCR and lists one record per CDR3 protein. The top ten hold about 29% of the sample, which has roughly 550,000 distinct CDR3 sequences, about 15% seen once. Sequenced sample: blood. The receptor source for this set is a woman aged 25 to 45 with Graves' ophthalmopathy. Both conserved end residues are part of each CDR3. A D gene is named only where the DNA matches it firmly. Clone size, where shown, is once, few, many, or a class for clones that have expanded.

d_call j_call clone_size v_call cdr3_aa cdr3_nt
TRBD2 TRBJ2-3 few TRBV5-4 CASSLASSGSTDTQYF TGTGCCAGCAGCTTGGCCTCTAGCGGAAGCACAGATACGCAGTATTTT
TRBD2 TRBJ2-3 . TRBV7-2 CASSSAGGDADTQYF TGTGCCAGCAGCTCAGCGGGAGGAGATGCAGATACGCAGTATTTT
. TRBJ2-7 many TRBV28 CASSLSVEQYF TGTGCCAGCAGTTTATCGGTCGAGCAGTACTTC
TRBD2 TRBJ2-1 . TRBV7-9 CASSSLTTSVPYNEQFF TGTGCCAGCAGCTCACTAACGACTAGCGTCCCCTACAATGAGCAGTTCTTC
. TRBJ2-3 once TRBV12-3/TRBV12-4 CASKRADTQYF TGTGCCAGCAAGAGGGCAGATACGCAGTATTTT
TRBD1 TRBJ2-3 many TRBV18 CASSRRGQGADTQYF TGTGCCAGCTCCCGACGGGGACAGGGGGCAGATACGCAGTATTTT
TRBD1 TRBJ2-5 many TRBV10-3 CAISDSKQGTGETQYF TGTGCCATCAGTGATTCGAAACAGGGGACGGGAGAGACCCAGTACTTC
TRBD2 TRBJ2-1 many TRBV11-2 CASRRGGASGSHSEQFF TGTGCCAGCAGACGAGGGGGAGCTAGCGGGAGTCATAGTGAGCAGTTCTTC
. TRBJ2-7 many TRBV28 CASSSQGPYEQYF TGTGCCAGCAGTTCCCAGGGACCCTACGAGCAGTACTTC
. TRBJ1-5 many TRBV7-2 CASSLRGRRGGRSQPQHF TGTGCCAGCAGCCTCCGAGGGAGAAGAGGGGGTCGGAGTCAGCCCCAGCATTTT
. TRBJ1-1 many TRBV7-9 CASSLYGTEAFF TGTGCCAGCAGCCTGTATGGGACTGAAGCTTTCTTT
TRBD2 TRBJ2-1 . TRBV12-5 CASRFEAGVYNEQFF TGTGCTAGCCGTTTTGAAGCGGGAGTTTACAATGAGCAGTTCTTC
. TRBJ2-3 many TRBV12-3/TRBV12-4 CASIPRGSAREDDTQYF TGTGCCAGCATCCCTAGGGGGTCGGCGAGGGAAGATGATACGCAGTATTTT
. TRBJ2-3 many TRBV7-9 CASSLQQNRGDTQYF TGTGCCAGCAGCCTACAACAGAATCGGGGAGATACGCAGTATTTT
. TRBJ2-1 many TRBV28 CASSSQREEQFF TGTGCCAGCAGTTCACAGAGAGAAGAGCAGTTCTTC
. TRBJ2-3 many TRBV30 CAWSVLGRDTDTQYF TGTGCCTGGAGTGTACTCGGCAGGGACACAGATACGCAGTATTTT
. TRBJ2-2 few TRBV20-1 CSASGSPSTGELFF TGCAGTGCTAGCGGGAGTCCGAGTACCGGGGAGCTGTTTTTT
TRBD2 TRBJ2-1 many TRBV7-8 CASSFTTSGNYNEQFF TGTGCCAGCAGCTTTACGACTAGCGGGAATTACAATGAGCAGTTCTTC
. TRBJ2-5 . TRBV7-8 CASSSPSGREETQYF TGTGCCAGCAGCTCCCCATCGGGCAGGGAAGAGACCCAGTACTTC
. TRBJ2-5 many TRBV27 CASSLIGHRETQYF TGTGCCAGCAGTTTGATAGGGCACAGAGAGACCCAGTACTTC
. TRBJ1-5 few TRBV7-8 CASSFSSTQPQHF TGTGCCAGCAGTTTTTCCTCTACTCAGCCCCAGCATTTT
. TRBJ2-7 many TRBV12-3/TRBV12-4 CASKRVSDEQYF TGTGCCAGTAAACGCGTTAGCGACGAGCAGTACTTC
. TRBJ2-7 many TRBV5-1 CASSGTGSHEQYF TGCGCCAGCAGCGGAACAGGGTCCCACGAGCAGTACTTC
. TRBJ2-7 few TRBV5-1 CASSLEPGSPYEQYF TGCGCCAGCAGCTTGGAGCCGGGTTCCCCCTACGAGCAGTACTTC
TRBD1 TRBJ2-7 . TRBV5-1 CASSATGTGAEQYF TGCGCCAGCAGCGCCACCGGGACAGGGGCCGAGCAGTACTTC
. TRBJ2-6 many TRBV12-3/TRBV12-4 CASNQPGANVLTF TGTGCCAGCAACCAGCCTGGGGCCAACGTCCTGACTTTC
. TRBJ2-2 many TRBV6-2/TRBV6-3 CASSSYGLNTGELFF TGTGCCAGCAGTTCGTACGGACTTAACACCGGGGAGCTGTTTTTT
. TRBJ2-7 many TRBV3-1 CASSQVSDEQYF TGTGCCAGCAGCCAAGTTTCTGACGAGCAGTACTTC
. TRBJ2-1 few TRBV3-2 CASTGTGNEQFF TGTGCCAGCACCGGAACGGGCAATGAGCAGTTCTTC